The rows below give T cell receptor beta chains drawn from one sample of a study of blood T cell repertoires in COVID-19. The method was immunoSEQ multiplex PCR; TCRdb's version includes in-frame clones alone and lacks a portion of them. The sample has fewer than 450,000 clones, around 89% seen once. The sequencing sample was made of peripheral blood. These receptors all come from a woman aged 50 to 60 with COVID-19, enrolled during active disease. CDR3s include the opening cysteine and the closing phenylalanine or tryptophan. The D gene is left open where the match is weak. Size values are once, few and many counts, or a class for expanded clones, and some rows have none.

d_call: .
v_call: TRBV5-1
clone_size: .
cdr3_aa: CASSHPRGTEAFF

d_call: .
v_call: TRBV28
clone_size: .
cdr3_aa: CASSSRSLYGYTF

d_call: TRBD2
v_call: TRBV4-1
clone_size: once
cdr3_aa: CASSQPLAGGHYNEQFF

d_call: .
v_call: TRBV10-3
clone_size: .
cdr3_aa: CAIQNRTGVYEQYF

d_call: .
v_call: TRBV29-1
clone_size: .
cdr3_aa: CSGRRGSGELFF

d_call: .
v_call: TRBV19
clone_size: .
cdr3_aa: CASSKTDNTEAFF

d_call: .
v_call: TRBV6-5
clone_size: .
cdr3_aa: CASSLGITETQYF

d_call: TRBD1
v_call: TRBV25-1
clone_size: .
cdr3_aa: CASSEFQRGLGTEAFF

d_call: .
v_call: TRBV28
clone_size: .
cdr3_aa: CASSLSAGPRSRYF

d_call: TRBD1
v_call: TRBV19
clone_size: few
cdr3_aa: CASKNSHRGTNQPQHF

d_call: TRBD1
v_call: TRBV5-1
clone_size: .
cdr3_aa: CASSLGTGDTEAFF

d_call: .
v_call: TRBV5-1
clone_size: .
cdr3_aa: CASSLDGRGLTEAFF

d_call: TRBD1
v_call: TRBV2
clone_size: .
cdr3_aa: CASRKGQGASQPQHF

d_call: .
v_call: TRBV7-9
clone_size: .
cdr3_aa: CASSFNEPVYGYTF

d_call: .
v_call: TRBV2
clone_size: once
cdr3_aa: CASSDIPFRGAGAFF

d_call: TRBD1
v_call: TRBV30
clone_size: .
cdr3_aa: CAFRGISGANVLTF

d_call: TRBD2
v_call: TRBV5-4
clone_size: .
cdr3_aa: CASSLALAGGTDTQYF

d_call: TRBD1
v_call: TRBV27
clone_size: .
cdr3_aa: CASSLNRGLGEQYF

d_call: .
v_call: TRBV7-6
clone_size: .
cdr3_aa: CASSPGLTDTQYF

d_call: .
v_call: TRBV4-2
clone_size: .
cdr3_aa: CASSQESGLTEAFF

d_call: .
v_call: TRBV6-2/TRBV6-3
clone_size: .
cdr3_aa: CASSYQQWNSPLHF

d_call: TRBD2
v_call: TRBV7-3
clone_size: .
cdr3_aa: CASSFSLAGYNEQFF

d_call: .
v_call: TRBV7-3
clone_size: .
cdr3_aa: CAVKRGGDSPLHF

d_call: .
v_call: TRBV9
clone_size: .
cdr3_aa: CASSGGQGSSGNTIYF

d_call: TRBD2
v_call: TRBV5-4
clone_size: .
cdr3_aa: CASSFGGLAGNNEQFF

d_call: .
v_call: TRBV30
clone_size: .
cdr3_aa: CAWSEGGQPQHF

d_call: .
v_call: TRBV12-3/TRBV12-4
clone_size: .
cdr3_aa: CASSLSLSIYF

d_call: TRBD1
v_call: TRBV30
clone_size: .
cdr3_aa: CAWRDRGMSGYTF

d_call: .
v_call: TRBV30
clone_size: once
cdr3_aa: CAWSVLGLGSGYTF

d_call: .
v_call: TRBV9
clone_size: few
cdr3_aa: CASSVVSAFNEKLFF

d_call: .
v_call: TRBV27
clone_size: .
cdr3_aa: CASSFGAGTEAFF

d_call: .
v_call: TRBV7-2
clone_size: .
cdr3_aa: CASSFWAGVEEAFF

d_call: .
v_call: TRBV19
clone_size: once
cdr3_aa: CASSPNYNEQFF

d_call: .
v_call: TRBV6-5
clone_size: .
cdr3_aa: CASSSDRTSYNEQFF

d_call: TRBD1
v_call: TRBV7-2
clone_size: .
cdr3_aa: CASSSTTGAESYTF

d_call: TRBD1
v_call: TRBV19
clone_size: .
cdr3_aa: CASSMGQGNYGYTF

d_call: .
v_call: TRBV2
clone_size: .
cdr3_aa: CASSEAGATDTEAFF

d_call: .
v_call: TRBV12-3/TRBV12-4
clone_size: .
cdr3_aa: CASGMGAGDIQYF

d_call: TRBD1
v_call: TRBV3-1/TRBV3-2
clone_size: .
cdr3_aa: CASSQQTRDRDAFF

d_call: TRBD2
v_call: TRBV15
clone_size: .
cdr3_aa: CATSRGGLAGGRAPDTQYF

d_call: .
v_call: TRBV13
clone_size: once
cdr3_aa: CASSFRDTQYF

d_call: .
v_call: TRBV5-8
clone_size: .
cdr3_aa: CASSPGQPRRDTQYF

d_call: .
v_call: TRBV6-6
clone_size: .
cdr3_aa: CASSPSEYGYTF

d_call: .
v_call: TRBV11-2
clone_size: .
cdr3_aa: CASSLRVGGSGANVLTF